This is a list of T cell receptor beta chains from one sample in a study of cytomegalovirus exposure and HLA in healthy donors. Sequencing used immunoSEQ multiplex PCR; TCRdb keeps in-frame clones, though not all of them. This sample carries approximately 120,000 clones, approximately 94% of them seen once, and the ten largest clones take over 1%. Source material: PBMCs. The receptors derive from a woman aged 18-35 years in good health and CMV-seronegative. Each CDR3 is given without its conserved first and last residue. Some rows mark clone size as missing; the rest say once, few, many or name a class of expanded clone.

size	V	J	CDR3
NA	TRBV6-6	TRBJ1-6	ASKGERHNSPLH
NA	TRBV6-6	TRBJ2-7	ASSYSRDRSYEQY
once	TRBV5-1	TRBJ1-4	ASAPGLAPEKLF
NA	TRBV2	TRBJ2-5	ASNSRQETQY
NA	TRBV5-6	TRBJ2-7	ASSLRRGIGLYEQY
once	TRBV19	TRBJ2-1	ASRGGVYNEQF
NA	TRBV27	TRBJ2-7	ASSLGGTGFHEQY
NA	TRBV5-6	TRBJ1-5	ASSLANQPQH
few	TRBV6-1	TRBJ1-2	ASSGRDSHSFGYT
NA	TRBV27	TRBJ1-1	ASSLLGGENTEAF
NA	TRBV6-5	TRBJ2-7	ASSYSGLAGAGEQY
NA	TRBV7-8	TRBJ2-5	ASSLGAGFEETQY
NA	TRBV16	TRBJ1-5	ASSQKTGTFNQPQH
NA	TRBV27	TRBJ1-2	ASGQGPYGYT
NA	TRBV9	TRBJ2-1	ASSVRAGEYNEQF
NA	TRBV6-1	TRBJ2-3	ASRAGWSTDTQY
NA	TRBV7-9	TRBJ1-2	ASSFLPATLLGYT
NA	TRBV2	TRBJ2-6	ASSQRTQPSGANVLT
NA	TRBV9	TRBJ2-7	ASSGGGEQY
NA	TRBV28	TRBJ2-3	ASRRAGTGPTDTQY
once	TRBV2	TRBJ2-6	ASSGTSSGANVLT
NA	TRBV6-6	TRBJ2-1	ASSYGLGGLEQF
NA	TRBV7-9	TRBJ2-2	ASSYGTSGTGELF
NA	TRBV28	TRBJ2-1	ASSMTGTRNEQF
once	TRBV29-1	TRBJ1-1	SVSRDRANTEAF
NA	TRBV6-5	TRBJ2-1	ASSYSFGTGSEQF
NA	TRBV7-9	TRBJ2-5	ASSAYTGGASQETQY
NA	TRBV6-6	TRBJ2-1	ASSPYVAEAGNEQF
NA	TRBV5-4	TRBJ2-2	ASSLGTKPTGELF
NA	TRBV28	TRBJ2-7	ASTPTPGQGSNEQY
NA	TRBV5-6	TRBJ2-3	ASSLGGSADTQY
NA	TRBV2	TRBJ1-5	ASSAQANQPQH
NA	TRBV9	TRBJ1-4	ASSVSGTAFEKLF
NA	TRBV5-4	TRBJ2-2	ASSQGGYGNTGELF
NA	TRBV28	TRBJ1-1	ASSLGVNTEAF
NA	TRBV30	TRBJ1-4	AWASPGAGEKLF
NA	TRBV9	TRBJ2-3	ASSYPSLQDYLLRTQY
NA	TRBV7-2	TRBJ2-7	ASSWTSLREQY
NA	TRBV10-1	TRBJ2-7	ASGDSVRHEQY
NA	TRBV6-6	TRBJ2-2	ASSYKLEFTGELF
NA	TRBV30	TRBJ1-1	AWSVAGTEAF
NA	TRBV28	TRBJ1-4	ASSSQGAEGRVGEKLF
NA	TRBV6-6	TRBJ1-5	ASSIQGSRQPQH
once	TRBV5-8	TRBJ1-2	ASSLTPSQDGYT
NA	TRBV6-1	TRBJ2-7	ASSSGRPSYEQY
NA	TRBV18	TRBJ1-4	ASSPTGGDEKLF
NA	TRBV7-6	TRBJ2-3	ASSFSVGLNTDTQY
once	TRBV7-9	TRBJ2-7	ASSATATRYEQY
NA	TRBV10-1	TRBJ1-4	ASSESGHEKLF
NA	TRBV6-6	TRBJ1-5	ASSTREDNQPQH
NA	TRBV28	TRBJ1-2	ASSEYYGYT